The present TCR beta chain was sequenced within a study of blood T cell repertoires in COVID-19. Overall study context: PBMCs, B-cell-depleted T cells, or T cells were the source of the cDNA or gDNA that made up the material.

Per the study methods: Researchers report that nucleated cell counts were estimated from reference gene primer amplification. Clones were read by immunoSEQ multiplex PCR, and TCRdb kept only the in-frame ones, dropping some. That table furnishes V, J and clone size, whereas the DNA furnished D and trimming. The data contain about 50,000 clones, roughly 85% of them singletons. Germline V lookup: CDR1 SGHRS, CDR2 YFSETQ. Trimming pared 1 base from V and 9 bases from J, leaving 8 bases between. The length of the CDR3 is 12 residues. Input material: peripheral blood. The chain joins TRBV5-1 to TRBJ1-3; no clear D gene. The TCR comes from a man between 65 and 85 years old with acute or convalescent COVID-19. The chain's CDR3 is CASSLTGGTIYF. CDR3 bases: TGCGCCAGCAGCTTGACTGGTGGCACCATATATTTT.